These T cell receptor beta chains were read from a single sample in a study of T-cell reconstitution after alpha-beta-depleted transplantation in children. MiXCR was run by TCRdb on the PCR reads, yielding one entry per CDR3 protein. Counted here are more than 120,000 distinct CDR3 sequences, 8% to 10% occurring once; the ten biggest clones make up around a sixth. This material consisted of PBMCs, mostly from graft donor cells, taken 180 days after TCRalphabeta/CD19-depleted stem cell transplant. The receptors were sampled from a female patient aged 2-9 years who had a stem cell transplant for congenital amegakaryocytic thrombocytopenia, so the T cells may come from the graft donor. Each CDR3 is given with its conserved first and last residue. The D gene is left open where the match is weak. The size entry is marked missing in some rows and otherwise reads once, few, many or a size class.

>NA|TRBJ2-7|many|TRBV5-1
CASAPGAASYEQYF
TGCGCCAGTGCACCGGGAGCGGCCTCCTACGAGCAGTACTTC
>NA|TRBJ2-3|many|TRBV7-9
CASSSPAMAQYF
TGTGCCAGCAGCTCCCCGGCCATGGCGCAGTATTTT
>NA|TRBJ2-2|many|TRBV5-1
CASSFPRDSSGELFF
TGCGCCAGCAGCTTCCCCAGGGATTCGTCCGGGGAGCTGTTTTTT
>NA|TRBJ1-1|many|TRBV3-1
CASSHLSQGYPKNTEAFF
TGTGCCAGCAGCCATCTATCGCAGGGGTATCCTAAGAACACTGAAGCTTTCTTT
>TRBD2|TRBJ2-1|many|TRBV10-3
CAISDGSGRAVDNEQFF
TGTGCCATCAGTGACGGGAGCGGGAGGGCCGTCGACAATGAGCAGTTCTTC
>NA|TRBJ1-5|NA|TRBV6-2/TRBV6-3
CASSSPGEGNQPQHF
TGTGCCAGCAGTTCTCCAGGGGAAGGCAATCAGCCCCAGCATTTT
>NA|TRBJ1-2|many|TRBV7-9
CASSPDSNYGYTF
TGTGCCAGCAGCCCCGATTCTAACTATGGCTACACCTTC
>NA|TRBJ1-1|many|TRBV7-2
CASSLGGEAFF
TGTGCCAGCAGCTTAGGAGGAGAAGCTTTCTTT
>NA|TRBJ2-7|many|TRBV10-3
CAISPGIPYEQYF
TGTGCCATCAGTCCAGGAATACCCTACGAGCAGTACTTC
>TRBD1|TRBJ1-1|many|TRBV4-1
CASSQDPAGGVNTEAFF
TGCGCCAGCAGCCAAGATCCGGCAGGGGGCGTGAACACTGAAGCTTTCTTT
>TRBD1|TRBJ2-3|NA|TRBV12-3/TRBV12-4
CAISFRDRGTDTQYF
TGTGCCATCAGTTTCCGGGACAGGGGAACAGATACGCAGTATTTT
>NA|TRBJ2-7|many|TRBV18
CASSPGAAYEQYF
TGTGCCAGCTCACCAGGGGCGGCCTACGAGCAGTACTTC
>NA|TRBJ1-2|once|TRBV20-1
CCARDFHTGTFYGYTF
TGCTGTGCTAGAGATTTTCATACCGGGACTTTCTATGGCTACACCTTC
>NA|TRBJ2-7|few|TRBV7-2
CASSQWGLGEYEQYF
TGTGCCAGCAGCCAATGGGGGCTAGGGGAGTACGAGCAGTACTTC
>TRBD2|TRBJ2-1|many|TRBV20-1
CSARWGGLADNEQFF
TGCAGTGCCCGATGGGGGGGACTAGCAGATAATGAGCAGTTCTTC
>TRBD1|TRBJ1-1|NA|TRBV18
CASSPGTGGPGGPFF
TGTGCCAGCTCACCAGGGACAGGGGGCCCGGGTGGGCCTTTTTTT
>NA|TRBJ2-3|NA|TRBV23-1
CASSQIRGISKHTYF
TGCGCCAGCAGTCAAATAAGAGGCATCTCCAAACATACCTATTTT
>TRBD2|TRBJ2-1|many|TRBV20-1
CSARGLAGGNEQFF
TGCAGTGCTAGGGGACTAGCGGGGGGAAACGAGCAGTTCTTC
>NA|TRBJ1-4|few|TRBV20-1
CSAPETTNEKLFF
TGCAGTGCCCCCGAGACAACTAATGAAAAACTGTTTTTT
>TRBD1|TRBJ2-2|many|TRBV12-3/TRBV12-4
CASRLTGGLDTGELFF
TGTGCCAGCAGGTTGACAGGGGGCCTGGACACCGGGGAGCTGTTTTTT
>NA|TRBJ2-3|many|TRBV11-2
CASSLARSEYF
TGTGCCAGCAGCTTAGCTCGATCGGAGTATTTT
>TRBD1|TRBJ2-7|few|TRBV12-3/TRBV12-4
CASSRLFGDRGSYEQYF
TGTGCCAGCAGTCGACTCTTCGGGGACAGGGGCTCCTACGAGCAGTACTTC
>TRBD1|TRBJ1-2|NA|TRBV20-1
CSASGTGGYGYTF
TGCAGTGCTAGCGGGACAGGGGGCTATGGCTACACCTTC
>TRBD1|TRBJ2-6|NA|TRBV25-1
CASSRDRGPSGANVLTF
TGTGCCAGCAGTCGGGACAGGGGTCCCTCTGGGGCCAACGTCCTGACTTTC
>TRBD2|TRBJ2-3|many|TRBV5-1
CASRSGLAGAADTQYF
TGCGCCAGCAGATCGGGACTAGCGGGAGCGGCAGATACGCAGTATTTT
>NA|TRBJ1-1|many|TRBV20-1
CSASAVNTEAFF
TGCAGTGCCAGCGCGGTGAACACTGAAGCTTTCTTT
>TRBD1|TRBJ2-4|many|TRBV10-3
CAAGQGWKNIQYF
TGTGCCGCAGGACAGGGTTGGAAAAACATTCAGTACTTC
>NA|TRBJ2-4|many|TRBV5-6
CASSLAGDIQYF
TGTGCCAGCAGCTTGGCGGGGGACATTCAGTACTTC
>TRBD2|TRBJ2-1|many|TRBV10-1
CASSETQRGSSYNEQFF
TGCGCCAGCAGTGAGACTCAGCGGGGGAGCTCCTACAATGAGCAGTTCTTC
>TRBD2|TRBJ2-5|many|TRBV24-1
CATSDWGLERETETQYF
TGTGCCACCAGTGATTGGGGATTGGAGCGGGAGACTGAGACCCAGTACTTC
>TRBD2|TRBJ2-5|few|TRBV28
CASSLPWTSGRARETQYF
TGTGCCAGCAGTTTACCCTGGACTAGCGGGAGGGCCAGAGAGACCCAGTACTTC
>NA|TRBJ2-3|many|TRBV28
CASSFSMAQEDTQYF
TGTGCCAGCAGTTTCTCCATGGCCCAAGAAGATACGCAGTATTTT
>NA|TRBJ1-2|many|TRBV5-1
CASSLVSGTGGYTF
TGCGCCAGCAGCTTGGTGTCCGGGACCGGTGGCTACACCTTC
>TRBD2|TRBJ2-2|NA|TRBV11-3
CASSPGTSGTGELFF
TGTGCCAGCAGCCCCGGGACTAGCGGCACCGGGGAGCTGTTTTTT
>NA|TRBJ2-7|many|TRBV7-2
CASSLALRSYEQYF
TGTGCCAGCAGCTTAGCGTTGCGGTCCTACGAGCAGTACTTC
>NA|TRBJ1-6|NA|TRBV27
CASSSPSRGSPLHF
TGTGCCAGCAGTTCACCCTCGCGGGGCTCACCCCTCCACTTT
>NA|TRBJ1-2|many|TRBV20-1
CSAVIGGNYGYTF
TGCAGTGCGGTAATTGGGGGCAACTATGGCTACACCTTC
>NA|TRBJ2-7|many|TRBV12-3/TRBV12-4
CASSFDGQGVAYEQYF
TGTGCCAGCAGTTTCGACGGGCAGGGTGTAGCCTACGAGCAGTACTTC
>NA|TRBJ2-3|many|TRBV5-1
CASGSGSTDTQYF
TGCGCCAGCGGCTCGGGTTCCACAGATACGCAGTATTTT
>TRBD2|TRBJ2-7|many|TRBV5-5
CASSLILARIPYEQYF
TGTGCCAGCAGCTTGATACTAGCGAGAATCCCCTACGAGCAGTACTTC
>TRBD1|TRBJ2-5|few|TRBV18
CASSPKMGQGETQYF
TGTGCCAGCTCACCAAAGATGGGACAGGGAGAGACCCAGTACTTC
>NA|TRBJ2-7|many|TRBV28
CASSLYGFGLYEQYF
TGTGCCAGCAGTTTATACGGATTTGGTCTTTACGAGCAGTACTTC
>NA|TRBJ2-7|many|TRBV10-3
CAISESAWTPSEQYF
TGTGCCATCAGTGAGTCGGCATGGACACCCAGCGAGCAGTACTTC
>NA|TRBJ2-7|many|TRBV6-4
CASSDVPRDPYEQYF
TGTGCCAGCAGTGACGTCCCCCGGGACCCATACGAGCAGTACTTC
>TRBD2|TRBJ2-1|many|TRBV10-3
CAIQLADDNEQFF
TGTGCCATCCAGCTAGCGGATGACAATGAGCAGTTCTTC
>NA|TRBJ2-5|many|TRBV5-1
CASSSPDGKETQYF
TGCGCCAGCAGCTCTCCAGACGGAAAAGAGACCCAGTACTTC
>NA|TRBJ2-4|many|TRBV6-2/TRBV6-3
CASSYYGKNIQYF
TGTGCCAGCAGTTATTACGGCAAAAACATTCAGTACTTC
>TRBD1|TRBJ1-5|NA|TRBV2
CASTADREIQPQHF
TGTGCCAGCACGGCGGACAGGGAGATTCAGCCCCAGCATTTT
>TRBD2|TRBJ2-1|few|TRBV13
CASSQEVAGPYNEQFF
TGTGCCAGCAGCCAGGAGGTAGCGGGACCCTACAATGAGCAGTTCTTC
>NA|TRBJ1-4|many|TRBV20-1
CSARAFDRPEKLFF
TGCAGTGCTAGAGCCTTCGACAGACCAGAAAAACTGTTTTTT
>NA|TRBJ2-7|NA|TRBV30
CAWRVGPNSYEQYF
TGTGCCTGGCGGGTGGGCCCCAACTCCTACGAGCAGTACTTC